This TCR beta chain was recorded in a study of cytomegalovirus exposure and HLA in healthy donors. Regarding the study as a whole: Within the data, a cluster of highly shared sequence variants was likely a sequencing artifact. Among TCR beta chains of equal frequency, HLA-associated ones were more clonally expanded in a later analysis.

On this clone: No antigen is known for it.

Primers: 60 Vbeta forward and 13 Jbeta reverse. Profiling relied on immunoSEQ multiplex PCR, and the TCRdb table lists in-frame clones only, not all of them. The sample holds around 200,000 clones; about 80% are singletons and the top ten take roughly 2%. CDR3 length equals 17 residues. The V end was cut by 5 bases, the J end by 0 bases, with 17 bases between. Germline CDR1 SGHTA, CDR2 FQGNSA. The specimen sequenced was PBMCs. This sequence joins TRBV7-2 and TRBJ1-3; D might be TRBD1 (5 bases). This clonotype originated in a man aged 25 to 45 in good health and CMV-seronegative. CDR3 in amino acids: CASSKRWGGLSGNTIYF. Written as DNA, the CDR3 is TGTGCCAGCAGCAAGCGGTGGGGGGGACTCTCTGGAAACACCATATATTTT.